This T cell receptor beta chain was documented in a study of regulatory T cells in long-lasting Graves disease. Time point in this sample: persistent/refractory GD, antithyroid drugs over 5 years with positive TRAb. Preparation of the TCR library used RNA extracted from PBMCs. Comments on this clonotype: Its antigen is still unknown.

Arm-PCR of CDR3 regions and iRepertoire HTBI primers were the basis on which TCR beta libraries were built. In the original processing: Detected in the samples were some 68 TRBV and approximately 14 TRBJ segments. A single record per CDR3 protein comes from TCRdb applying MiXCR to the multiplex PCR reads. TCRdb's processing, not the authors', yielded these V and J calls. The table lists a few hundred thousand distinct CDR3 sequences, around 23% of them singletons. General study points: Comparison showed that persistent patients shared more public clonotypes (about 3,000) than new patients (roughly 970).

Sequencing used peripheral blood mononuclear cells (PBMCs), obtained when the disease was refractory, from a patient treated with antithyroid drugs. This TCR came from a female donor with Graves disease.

This CDR3 is CSARDAGGGSNQPQHF. The CDR3 coding sequence is TGCAGTGCTAGAGATGCAGGGGGAGGGAGCAATCAGCCCCAGCATTTT. V and J are TRBV20-1 and TRBJ1-5, with 7 bases that match TRBD1. V lost 0 bases and J lost 1; bases outside the gene matches: 6. Looked up from germline, CDR1 is DFQATT and CDR2 is SNEGSKA (reference sequence). The CDR3 runs to 16 residues.